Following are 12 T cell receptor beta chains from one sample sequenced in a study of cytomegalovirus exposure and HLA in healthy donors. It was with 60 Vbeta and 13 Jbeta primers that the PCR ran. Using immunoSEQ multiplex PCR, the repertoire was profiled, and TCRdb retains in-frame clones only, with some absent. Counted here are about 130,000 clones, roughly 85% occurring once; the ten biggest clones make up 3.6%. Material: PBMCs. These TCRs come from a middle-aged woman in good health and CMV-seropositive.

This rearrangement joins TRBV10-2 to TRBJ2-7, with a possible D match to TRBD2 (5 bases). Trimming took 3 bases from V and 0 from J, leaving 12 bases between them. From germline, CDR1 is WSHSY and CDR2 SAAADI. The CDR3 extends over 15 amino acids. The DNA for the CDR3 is TGCGCCAGCAGTGATATGACGGGAAGCTCCTACGAGCAGTACTTC. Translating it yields CASSDMTGSSYEQYF.

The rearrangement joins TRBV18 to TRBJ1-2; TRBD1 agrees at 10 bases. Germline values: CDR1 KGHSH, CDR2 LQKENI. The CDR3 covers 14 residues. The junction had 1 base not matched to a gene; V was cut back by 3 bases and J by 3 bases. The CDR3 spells CASSPTGGDYGYTF. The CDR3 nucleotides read TGTGCCAGCTCACCGACAGGGGGCGACTATGGCTACACCTTC.

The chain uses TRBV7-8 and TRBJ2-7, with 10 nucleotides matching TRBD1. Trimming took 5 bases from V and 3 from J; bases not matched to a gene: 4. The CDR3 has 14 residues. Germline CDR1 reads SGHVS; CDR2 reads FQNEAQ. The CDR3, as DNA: TGTGCCAGCAGCCTAGGGGACAGGGGCTACGAGCAGTACTTC. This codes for CASSLGDRGYEQYF.

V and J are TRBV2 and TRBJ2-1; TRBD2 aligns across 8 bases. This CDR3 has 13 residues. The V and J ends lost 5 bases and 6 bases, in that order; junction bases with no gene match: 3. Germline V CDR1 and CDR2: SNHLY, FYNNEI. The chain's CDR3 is CASSREGLNEQFF. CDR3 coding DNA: TGTGCCAGCAGTCGGGAGGGCCTCAATGAGCAGTTCTTC.

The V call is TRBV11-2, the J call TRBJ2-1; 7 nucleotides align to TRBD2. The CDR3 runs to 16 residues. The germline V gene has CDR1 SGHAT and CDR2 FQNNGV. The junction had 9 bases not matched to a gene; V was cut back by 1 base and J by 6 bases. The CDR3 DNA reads TGTGCCAGCAGCTTAGGGGGGGAGGGCCGGTTCAATGAGCAGTTCTTC. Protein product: CASSLGGEGRFNEQFF.

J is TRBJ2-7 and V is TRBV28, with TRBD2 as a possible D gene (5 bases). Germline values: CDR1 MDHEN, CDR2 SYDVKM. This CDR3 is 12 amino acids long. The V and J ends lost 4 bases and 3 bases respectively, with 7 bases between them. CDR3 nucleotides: TGTGCCAGCAGTTCCGAGGGCTACGAGCAGTACTTC. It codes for CASSSEGYEQYF.

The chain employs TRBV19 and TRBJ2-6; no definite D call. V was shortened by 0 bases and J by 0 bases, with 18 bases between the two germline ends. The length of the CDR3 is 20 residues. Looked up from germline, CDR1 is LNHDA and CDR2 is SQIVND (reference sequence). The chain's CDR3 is CASSIDPPGAAYSGANVLTF. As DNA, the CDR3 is TGTGCCAGTAGTATAGACCCGCCCGGCGCGGCCTACTCTGGGGCCAACGTCCTGACTTTC.

The CDR3, as DNA: TGTGCCAGCAGCTGGGGGACAGGGTTCGATGAGCAGTTCTTC. Translation: CASSWGTGFDEQFF. The rearrangement links TRBV7-9 to TRBJ2-1; 9 bases map to TRBD1. J gave up 8 bases and V 4 bases, and 6 bases lay outside the gene matches. The CDR3 has 14 amino acids. Germline CDR1 reads SEHNR; CDR2 reads FQNEAQ (reference sequence).

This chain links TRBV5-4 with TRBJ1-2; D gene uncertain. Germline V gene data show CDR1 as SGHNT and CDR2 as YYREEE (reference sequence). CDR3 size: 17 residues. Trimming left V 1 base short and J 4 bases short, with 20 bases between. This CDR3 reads CASSLRRSGGHIYGYTF. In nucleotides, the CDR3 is TGTGCCAGCAGCTTGCGTCGATCAGGAGGCCACATCTATGGCTACACCTTC.

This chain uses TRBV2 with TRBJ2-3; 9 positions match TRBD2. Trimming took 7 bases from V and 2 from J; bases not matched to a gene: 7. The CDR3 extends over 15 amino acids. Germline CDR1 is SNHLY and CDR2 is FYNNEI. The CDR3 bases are TGTGCCAGCATTGGGCTAGCGGGGCCCACAGATACGCAGTATTTT. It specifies CASIGLAGPTDTQYF.

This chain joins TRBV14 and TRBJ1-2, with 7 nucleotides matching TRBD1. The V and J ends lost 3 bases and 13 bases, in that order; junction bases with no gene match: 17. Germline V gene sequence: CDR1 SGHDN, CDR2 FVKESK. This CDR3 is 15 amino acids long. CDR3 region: CASSHPTGTVFPGTF. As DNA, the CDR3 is TGTGCCAGCAGCCACCCAACCGGGACAGTCTTCCCGGGCACCTTC.

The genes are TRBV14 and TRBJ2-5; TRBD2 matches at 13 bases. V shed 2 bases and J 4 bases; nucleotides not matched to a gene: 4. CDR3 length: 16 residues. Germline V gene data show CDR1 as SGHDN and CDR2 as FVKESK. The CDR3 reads CASSQMGLAGRETQYF. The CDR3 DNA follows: TGTGCCAGCAGCCAAATGGGACTAGCGGGAAGAGAGACCCAGTACTTC.